The 19 T cell receptor beta chains in this list originate from one sample, sequenced in a study of technical replicates of blood from several donors. TCRdb's table, derived via immunoSEQ multiplex PCR, lists solely in-frame clones and lacks some. The table lists about 66,000 clones, roughly 92% of them singletons. Sequences were obtained from T cells isolated from PBMCs. These receptors all come from a human donor in good health.

V usage is TRBV28 and J usage is TRBJ1-4; D unclear. Per the germline V gene, CDR1 is MDHEN and CDR2 is SYDVKM. Trimming pared 8 bases from V and 2 bases from J, leaving 6 bases between. There are 12 residues in the CDR3. The CDR3 coding sequence is TGTGCCAGCTACGGGACTAATGAAAAACTGTTTTTT. Its translation: CASYGTNEKLFF.

The chain joins TRBV11-2 to TRBJ1-5; D ambiguous. The V end was cut by 2 bases, the J end by 0 bases, with 8 bases between. The germline V gene has CDR1 SGHAT and CDR2 FQNNGV. The length of the CDR3 is 15 residues. The CDR3 nucleotides are TGTGCCAGCAGCTTAAACGGGGATAGCAATCAGCCCCAGCATTTT. It yields the protein CASSLNGDSNQPQHF.

The V gene is TRBV29-1, the J gene TRBJ2-7; D might be TRBD2 (5 bases). The CDR3 sequence is 12 residues long. CDR1 SQVTM and CDR2 ANQGSEA come from the germline V gene. Trimming stripped 3 bases from V and 2 bases from J, with 8 bases between. CDR3 coding DNA: TGCAGCGTTGAGGAGCGGACCTACGAGCAGTACTTC. It is translated as CSVEERTYEQYF.

The chain is built from TRBV4-1 and TRBJ2-7, with D possibly TRBD2 on 6 matching bases. CDR1 is MGHRA, CDR2 YSYEKL, per germline. CDR3 length: 14 residues. The V gene lost 0 bases and the J gene lost 2 bases, with 8 bases spanning the gap. CDR3 coding DNA: TGCGCCAGCAGCCAAGAATCGGGGGCCTACGAGCAGTACTTC. Protein product: CASSQESGAYEQYF.

This chain connects TRBV30 to TRBJ2-5, with 8 nucleotides matching TRBD1. The V and J ends lost 5 bases and 4 bases, in that order; junction bases with no gene match: 12. Germline CDR1 is GTSNPN and CDR2 is SVGIG (reference sequence). This CDR3 spans 15 amino acids. The CDR3 DNA reads as TGTGCCTGGGCATTCCAGGACAGGGAGACAGAGACCCAGTACTTC. Translating it yields CAWAFQDRETETQYF.

J is TRBJ1-5 and V is TRBV9; 12 nucleotides match TRBD1. Germline trimming cut 0 bases from V and 5 bases from J; bases unmatched to any gene: 0. Germline V gene sequence: CDR1 SGDLS, CDR2 YYNGEE. CDR3 length: 15 amino acids. This CDR3 reads CASSVGDRGHQPQHF. The CDR3 DNA is TGTGCCAGCAGCGTAGGGGACAGGGGGCATCAGCCCCAGCATTTT.

The rearrangement joins TRBV29-1 to TRBJ2-2; 11 positions agree with TRBD1. The CDR3 has 17 amino acids. The V gene end was trimmed by 6 bases and the J gene end by 2 bases; junction bases not matched to a gene: 11. The germline V gene has CDR1 SQVTM and CDR2 ANQGSEA. The CDR3 spells CSVGQGAQFLNTGELFF. DNA of the CDR3: TGCAGCGTAGGACAGGGGGCCCAATTCCTCAACACCGGGGAGCTGTTTTTT.

This chain uses TRBV2 with TRBJ2-3; perhaps TRBD1 as D (5 bases). Looked up from germline, CDR1 is SNHLY and CDR2 is FYNNEI. With 1 base removed from V and 0 bases from J, the gap between germline ends came to 11 bases. This CDR3 spans 16 amino acids. Written as DNA, the CDR3 is TGTGCCAGCAGTGAAGTAGGAGACAGAAGCACAGATACGCAGTATTTT. Amino acid sequence: CASSEVGDRSTDTQYF.

The rearrangement uses TRBV15 and TRBJ2-5; D ambiguous. Germline V gene data show CDR1 as LNHNV and CDR2 as YYDKDF (reference sequence). The CDR3 spans 15 residues. V gave up 0 bases and J gave up 5 bases, with 13 bases separating them. The CDR3 loop is CATSRDIERIETQYF. Here the CDR3 DNA reads TGTGCCACCAGCAGAGATATTGAGCGAATCGAGACCCAGTACTTC.

The gene calls are TRBV7-8 and TRBJ2-1, with D possibly TRBD2 on 6 matching bases. The CDR3 is 14 amino acids. Trimming cost V 3 bases and J 5 bases, with 11 bases left between them. In germline, CDR1 is SGHVS, CDR2 FQNEAQ. The CDR3 sequence: CASSLSSGDNEQFF. DNA of the CDR3: TGTGCCAGCAGCTTGTCATCGGGGGACAATGAGCAGTTCTTC.

The chain joins TRBV18 to TRBJ1-1; 8 bases line up with TRBD1. This CDR3 comprises 13 residues. V shed 3 bases and J 6 bases; nucleotides not matched to a gene: 3. The germline V gene has CDR1 KGHSH and CDR2 LQKENI. The CDR3 here is CASSPGQGSEAFF. The CDR3 coding sequence is TGTGCCAGCTCACCTGGACAGGGATCTGAAGCTTTCTTT.

The rearrangement links TRBV30 to TRBJ2-1; tentatively, D is TRBD1 (6 bases). The CDR3 is 13 amino acids. Germline V CDR1 and CDR2: GTSNPN, SVGIG (reference sequence). V lost 0 bases, J lost 10 bases, and 13 bases lay in between. This CDR3 reads CAWSVQGDREQFF. CDR3 coding DNA: TGTGCCTGGAGTGTACAGGGAGACCGGGAGCAGTTCTTC.

This chain joins TRBV27 and TRBJ2-5, with 11 nucleotides matching TRBD2. Per the germline V gene, CDR1 is MNHEY and CDR2 is SMNVEV (reference sequence). With V trimmed by 8 bases and J by 4 bases, 9 bases remained unmatched. CDR3 length equals 15 residues. The CDR3 sequence is CASSGSGREGETQYF. As DNA, the CDR3 is TGTGCCAGCTCCGGTAGCGGGAGGGAGGGAGAGACCCAGTACTTC.

This clone was counted only a few times. The gene calls are TRBV4-1 and TRBJ1-2; D not certain. The CDR3 extends over 15 amino acids. The V gene's germline CDR1 is MGHRA and CDR2 YSYEKL. Trimming shortened V by 0 bases and J by 4 bases, and 12 bases separated the two germline ends. The CDR3 loop reads CASSQELTAAYGYTF. As DNA, the CDR3 is TGCGCCAGCAGCCAAGAACTAACCGCGGCCTATGGCTACACCTTC.

The chain recombines TRBV5-1 with TRBJ2-3; perhaps TRBD2 as D (6 bases). Trimming shortened V by 4 bases and J by 4 bases, and 10 bases separated the two germline ends. In germline, CDR1 is SGHRS, CDR2 YFSETQ. CDR3 length: 13 amino acids. CDR3 residues: CASSRTNSDTQYF. CDR3 in DNA: TGCGCCAGCAGCAGGACTAACTCAGATACGCAGTATTTT.

The chain combines TRBV30 with TRBJ2-7; the D gene is possibly TRBD1 (6 bases). Trimming took off 5 bases at V and 5 bases at J, with 16 bases between the two ends. The germline V gene has CDR1 GTSNPN and CDR2 SVGIG (reference sequence). This CDR3 contains 13 residues. CDR3 sequence reads: CAWSGTPSNEQYF. CDR3 coding DNA: TGTGCCTGGTCAGGGACACCCTCAAACGAGCAGTACTTC.

The V gene is TRBV21-1, the J gene TRBJ1-1; no check of the table's D call, TRBD1, against the DNA was made. TRBV21-1 is assigned pseudogene status. This CDR3 contains 18 residues. The CDR3 spells CASSSETDSSLKNTEAFF. As DNA, the CDR3 is TGTGCCAGCAGCTCTGAAACAGATTCCTCCTTAAAGAACACTGAAGCTTTCTTT.

V is TRBV30 and J is TRBJ1-1; 7 bases align to TRBD1. From germline, CDR1 is GTSNPN and CDR2 SVGIG (reference sequence). Trimming took 5 bases from V and 3 from J; bases not matched to a gene: 0. This CDR3 is built from 11 residues. The CDR3 is CAWDRDTEAFF. In nucleotides, the CDR3 is TGTGCCTGGGACAGGGACACTGAAGCTTTCTTT.

This chain uses TRBV9 with TRBJ2-3, with 11 bases aligning to TRBD2. This CDR3 comprises 16 residues. Looked up from germline, CDR1 is SGDLS and CDR2 is YYNGEE. V lost 4 bases and J lost 1; bases outside the gene matches: 5. This chain's CDR3 is CASSPVGLAGTDTQYF. CDR3 nucleotide sequence: TGTGCCAGCAGCCCCGTGGGACTAGCGGGCACAGATACGCAGTATTTT.